This TCR beta chain is from a study of blood T cell repertoires in COVID-19. The wider study: The samples span acute and convalescent COVID-19 from the United States, Italy and Spain. T cells, B-cell-depleted T cells, or PBMCs provided the cDNA or gDNA that served as material.

Authors' data handling: Reference gene primer amplification in the assay estimated nucleated cell counts. Repertoires were generated with immunoSEQ multiplex PCR, while TCRdb's copy carries only in-frame clones and drops some. V and J calls and clone size are given by that table; D and trimming were obtained from the DNA. The sample shows 130,000 to 150,000 clones, roughly 85% of them seen only once. This sequence was found in a human donor with acute or convalescent COVID-19. The donor label of this sample is uncertain. Sequenced sample: peripheral blood.

The CDR3 DNA reads as TGCGCCAGCAGCTTGGGACGGGATGTCACCGGGGAGCTGTTTTTT. It yields the protein CASSLGRDVTGELFF. This chain uses TRBV5-1 with TRBJ2-2, with D maybe TRBD2 (5 bases). The V gene lost 0 bases and the J gene lost 4 bases, with 10 bases spanning the gap. There are 15 residues in the CDR3. Germline V gene data show CDR1 as SGHRS and CDR2 as YFSETQ.